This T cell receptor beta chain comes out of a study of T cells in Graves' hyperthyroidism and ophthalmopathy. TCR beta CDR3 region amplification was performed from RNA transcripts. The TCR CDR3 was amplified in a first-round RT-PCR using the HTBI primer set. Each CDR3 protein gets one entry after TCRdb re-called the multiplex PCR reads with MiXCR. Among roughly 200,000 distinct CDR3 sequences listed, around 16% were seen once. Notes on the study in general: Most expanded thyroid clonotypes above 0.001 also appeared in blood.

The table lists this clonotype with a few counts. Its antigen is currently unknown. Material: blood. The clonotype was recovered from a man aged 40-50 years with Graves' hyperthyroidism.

The CDR3 region has the DNA TGCGCCAGCAGCTTGTACGGAACTAAGAACTATGGCTACACCTTC. It specifies CASSLYGTKNYGYTF. The rearrangement uses TRBV5-1 and TRBJ1-2; no firm D call. The germline V gene has CDR1 SGHRS and CDR2 YFSETQ. V was trimmed by 1 base and J by 2 bases, leaving 12 bases between them. The CDR3 loop spans 15 amino acids. The entire variable domain, with the rest obtained from reference TRBV5-1 and TRBJ1-2, is as follows: KAGVTQTPRYLIKTRGQQVTLSCSPISGHRSVSWYQQTPGQGLQFLFEYFSETQRNKGNFPGRFSGRQFSNSRSEMNVSTLELGDSALYLCASSLYGTKNYGYTFGSGTRLTVV.